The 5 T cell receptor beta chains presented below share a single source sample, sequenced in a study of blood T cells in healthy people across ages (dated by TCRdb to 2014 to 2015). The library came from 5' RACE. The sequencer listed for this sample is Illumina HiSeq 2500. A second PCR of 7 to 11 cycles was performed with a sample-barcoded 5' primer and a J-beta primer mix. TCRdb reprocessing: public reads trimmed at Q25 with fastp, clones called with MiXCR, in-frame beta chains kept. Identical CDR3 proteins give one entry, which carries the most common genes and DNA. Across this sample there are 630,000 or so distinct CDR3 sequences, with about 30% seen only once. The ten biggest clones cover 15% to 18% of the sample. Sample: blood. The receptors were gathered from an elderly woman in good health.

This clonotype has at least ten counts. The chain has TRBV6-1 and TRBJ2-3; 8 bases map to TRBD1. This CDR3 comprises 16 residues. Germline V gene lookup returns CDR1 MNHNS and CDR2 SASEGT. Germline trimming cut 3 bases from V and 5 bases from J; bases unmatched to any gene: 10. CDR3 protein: CASSDDYRGSGDTQYF. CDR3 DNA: TGTGCCAGCAGTGATGACTACAGGGGGTCGGGAGATACGCAGTATTTT.

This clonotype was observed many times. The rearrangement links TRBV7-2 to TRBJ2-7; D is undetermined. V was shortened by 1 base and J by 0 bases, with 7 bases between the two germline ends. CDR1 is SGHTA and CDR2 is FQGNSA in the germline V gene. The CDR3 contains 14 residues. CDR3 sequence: CASSLVGFSYEQYF. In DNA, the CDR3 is TGTGCCAGCAGCTTAGTCGGGTTCTCCTACGAGCAGTACTTC.

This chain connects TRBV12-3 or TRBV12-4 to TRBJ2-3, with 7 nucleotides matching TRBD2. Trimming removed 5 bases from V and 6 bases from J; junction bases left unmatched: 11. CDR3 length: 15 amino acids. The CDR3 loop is CASSPLRLAADTQYF. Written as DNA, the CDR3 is TGTGCCAGCAGTCCGTTAAGACTAGCTGCGGATACGCAGTATTTT.

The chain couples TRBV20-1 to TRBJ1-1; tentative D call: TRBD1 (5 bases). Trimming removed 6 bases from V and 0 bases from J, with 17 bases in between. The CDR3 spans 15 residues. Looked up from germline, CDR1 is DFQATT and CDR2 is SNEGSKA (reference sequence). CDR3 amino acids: CSAPVGTAMNTEAFF. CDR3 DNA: TGCAGTGCGCCCGTCGGGACGGCCATGAACACTGAAGCTTTCTTT.

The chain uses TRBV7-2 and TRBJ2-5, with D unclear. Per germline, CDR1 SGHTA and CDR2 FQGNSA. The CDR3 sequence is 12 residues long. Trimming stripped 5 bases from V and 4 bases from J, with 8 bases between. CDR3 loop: CASSHPRETQYF. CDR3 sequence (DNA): TGTGCCAGCAGCCACCCCCGAGAGACCCAGTACTTC.